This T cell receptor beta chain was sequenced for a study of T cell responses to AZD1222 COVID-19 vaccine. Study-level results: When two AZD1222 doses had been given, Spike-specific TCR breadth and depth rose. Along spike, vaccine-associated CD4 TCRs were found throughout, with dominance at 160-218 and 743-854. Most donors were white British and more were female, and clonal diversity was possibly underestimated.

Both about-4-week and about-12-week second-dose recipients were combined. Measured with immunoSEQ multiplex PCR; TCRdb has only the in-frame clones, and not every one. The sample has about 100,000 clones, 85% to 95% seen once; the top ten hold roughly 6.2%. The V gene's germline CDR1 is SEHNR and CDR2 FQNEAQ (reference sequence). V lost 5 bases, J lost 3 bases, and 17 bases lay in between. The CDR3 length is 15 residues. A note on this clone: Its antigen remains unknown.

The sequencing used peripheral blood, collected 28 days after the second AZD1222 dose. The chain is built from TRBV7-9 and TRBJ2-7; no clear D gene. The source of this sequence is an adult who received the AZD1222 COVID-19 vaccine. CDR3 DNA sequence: TGTGCCAGCAGCCCCAGGCCCAGTCACTTCTACGAGCAGTACTTC. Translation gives CASSPRPSHFYEQYF.